A single sample gave rise to the 30 T cell receptor beta chains below, sequenced in a study of early T cells in non-severe SARS-CoV-2 infection. TCRdb used MiXCR to reprocess the 5' RACE reads, holding one entry per CDR3 protein. The sample records about 59,000 distinct CDR3 sequences, around an eighth being singletons. Specimen: whole blood. The receptor source for this set is an adult who was a healthcare worker with PCR-confirmed SARS-CoV-2 infection or an uninfected control (not recorded which).

In this sample, this clonotype turned up many times. The chain uses TRBV2 and TRBJ2-6; the D is unclear. The CDR3 totals 17 residues. The germline gives CDR1 SNHLY, CDR2 FYNNEI. Between the trimmed V and J ends, which lost 4 bases and 0 bases, there was a span of 13 bases. The CDR3 here is CASSVASGDSGANVLTF. CDR3 coding DNA: TGTGCCAGCAGTGTGGCGTCAGGAGACTCTGGGGCCAACGTCCTGACTTTC.

This clonotype appeared a few times. This sequence joins TRBV7-9 and TRBJ2-5, with TRBD2 matching 9 bases. Germline CDR1 is SEHNR and CDR2 is FQNEAQ (reference sequence). The CDR3 has 16 amino acids. The V and J ends lost 5 bases and 4 bases, in that order; junction bases with no gene match: 11. For the CDR3, the DNA is TGTGCCAGCAGCCTTCTGGGCGGGGGGGCCGCAGAGACCCAGTACTTC. It translates to CASSLLGGGAAETQYF. Drawing the rest from reference TRBV7-9 and TRBJ2-5, the complete variable domain is DTGVSQNPRHKITKRGQNVTFRCDPISEHNRLYWYRQTLGQGPEFLTYFQNEAQLEKSRLLSDRFSAERPKGSFSTLEIQRTEQGDSAMYLCASSLLGGGAAETQYFGPGTRLLVL.

This clonotype was recorded at least ten times. The gene calls are TRBV9 and TRBJ2-1; 7 bases match TRBD2. Germline-derived CDR1 and CDR2 are SGDLS and YYNGEE. This CDR3 has 15 residues. V trimming: 7 bases; J trimming: 0 bases; junction bases outside the gene matches: 7. The DNA of the CDR3 is TGTGCCAGCGAAGAAACGGGGGGCTCCTACAATGAGCAGTTCTTC. Protein: CASEETGGSYNEQFF.

This chain joins TRBV27 and TRBJ2-7, with D possibly being TRBD1 or TRBD2 (7 bases each). Germline values: CDR1 MNHEY, CDR2 SMNVEV (reference sequence). There are 14 residues in the CDR3. Trimming cost V 6 bases and J 2 bases, with 14 bases left between them. In nucleotides, the CDR3 is TGTGCCAGCAGACCGACAGGGAGGGCCTACGAGCAGTACTTC. The encoded protein is CASRPTGRAYEQYF.

A few counts support this clonotype. The chain is built from TRBV2 and TRBJ1-2; maybe TRBD1 (6 bases). Germline CDR1 reads SNHLY; CDR2 reads FYNNEI. The CDR3 sequence is 16 residues long. V shed 4 bases and J shed 5 bases, with 20 bases lying between them. The DNA for the CDR3 is TGTGCCAGCAGTGTATTCGGACAGCCCGCTGGGTATGGCTACACCTTC. Translated, it gives CASSVFGQPAGYGYTF.

The rearrangement uses TRBV27 and TRBJ1-1; a weak D match, TRBD1 (6 bases). CDR1 and CDR2 from the germline V gene are MNHEY and SMNVEV (reference sequence). V lost 5 bases to trimming and J lost 4 bases, with 14 bases between them. The CDR3 has 14 amino acids. DNA of the CDR3: TGTGCCAGCAGTACAGGGTGGATGGTCACTGAAGCTTTCTTT. Residues: CASSTGWMVTEAFF.

This chain joins TRBV19 and TRBJ2-7; TRBD2 matches 8 bases. Germline loops: CDR1 LNHDA, CDR2 SQIVND (reference sequence). Germline trimming cut 5 bases from V and 3 bases from J; bases unmatched to any gene: 18. CDR3 length: 18 amino acids. In DNA form, the CDR3 reads TGTGCCAGTAGTCCCCAGGGAGCGGGAAGCGGGAGATTCTACGAGCAGTACTTC. Its translation: CASSPQGAGSGRFYEQYF.

This clonotype was counted ten times or more. The chain has TRBV18 and TRBJ1-5, with D uncertain. The CDR3 covers 17 residues. Trimming left V 2 bases short and J 0 bases short, with 14 bases between. Germline CDR1 KGHSH, CDR2 LQKENI. CDR3 residues: CASSPSGGAYSNQPQHF. CDR3 sequence (DNA): TGTGCCAGCTCACCATCCGGCGGAGCATATAGCAATCAGCCCCAGCATTTT. Full variable domain (outside the CDR3, taken from reference TRBV18 and TRBJ1-5): NAGVMQNPRHLVRRRGQEARLRCSPMKGHSHVYWYRQLPEEGLKFMVYLQKENIIDESGMPKERFSAEFPKEGPSILRIQQVVRGDSAAYFCASSPSGGAYSNQPQHFGDGTRLSIL.

The chain joins TRBV9 to TRBJ2-2; weak D call: TRBD2 (6 bases). Germline CDR1 SGDLS, CDR2 YYNGEE. The CDR3 has 14 residues. Trimming pared 2 bases from V and 7 bases from J, leaving 12 bases between. The CDR3 spells CASSVEPSVGELFF. CDR3 DNA sequence: TGTGCCAGCAGCGTCGAACCTAGCGTCGGGGAGCTGTTTTTT.

The chain recombines TRBV7-6 with TRBJ2-7; D ambiguous. Germline CDR1 reads SGHVS; CDR2 reads FNYEAQ. The CDR3 has 14 residues. V was trimmed by 1 base and J by 1 base, leaving 8 bases between them. CDR3 sequence (DNA): TGTGCCAGCAGCTTAGTTCCAGGTTCCTACGAGCAGTACTTC. It translates to CASSLVPGSYEQYF.

The sample holds many counts of this clonotype. The rearrangement links TRBV7-9 to TRBJ2-7; the match to TRBD1 covers 7 bases. This CDR3 region has 18 residues. CDR1 and CDR2 (germline): SEHNR, FQNEAQ (reference sequence). V was pared by 2 bases and J by 0 bases, with 13 bases of the junction left unmatched. The CDR3 nucleotides are TGTGCCAGCAGCTTACCCTGGGACAGAGGGCCCAGCTCCTACGAGCAGTACTTC. Encoded protein: CASSLPWDRGPSSYEQYF.

The chain couples TRBV7-9 to TRBJ2-3; no clear D gene. CDR1 and CDR2 from the germline V gene are SEHNR and FQNEAQ (reference sequence). V was pared by 1 base and J by 3 bases, with 11 bases between. This CDR3 is built from 15 residues. CDR3 sequence reads: CASSLVRSWTDTQYF. The CDR3, as DNA: TGTGCCAGCAGCTTAGTGCGGTCTTGGACAGATACGCAGTATTTT.

This clonotype was counted ten times or more. V and J are TRBV7-9 and TRBJ2-5; D gene ambiguous. V lost 1 base, J lost 1 base, and 13 bases lay in between. The CDR3 totals 16 residues. Germline-derived CDR1 and CDR2 are SEHNR and FQNEAQ (reference sequence). In DNA form, the CDR3 reads TGTGCCAGCAGCTTAGGAAGTTTCTGGGGCCAAGAGACCCAGTACTTC. Protein sequence: CASSLGSFWGQETQYF.

This clonotype came up many times. V is TRBV27 and J is TRBJ2-1; TRBD1 aligns across 7 bases. CDR3 length: 13 amino acids. V trimming: 6 bases; J trimming: 4 bases; junction bases outside the gene matches: 3. From germline, CDR1 is MNHEY and CDR2 SMNVEV (reference sequence). The CDR3 loop reads CASRRGQYNEQFF. CDR3 in DNA: TGTGCCAGCAGAAGGGGACAGTACAATGAGCAGTTCTTC.

In this sample, this clonotype turned up a few times. The rearrangement uses TRBV15 and TRBJ2-2, with a possible D match to TRBD2 (6 bases). The V and J ends lost 8 bases and 7 bases respectively, with 11 bases between them. The CDR3 extends over 12 amino acids. Germline V gene lookup returns CDR1 LNHNV and CDR2 YYDKDF (reference sequence). For the CDR3, the DNA is TGTGCCACCGCTTCGGGGGACGGGGAGCTGTTTTTT. It specifies CATASGDGELFF.

This clonotype was counted ten times or more. The chain couples TRBV7-8 to TRBJ1-1, with 9 bases identical to TRBD1. Germline trimming cut 5 bases from V and 0 bases from J; bases unmatched to any gene: 13. The germline gives CDR1 SGHVS, CDR2 FQNEAQ. CDR3 length equals 18 residues. The CDR3 is CASSRNRGLGPMNTEAFF. In DNA form, the CDR3 reads TGTGCCAGCAGCCGCAACAGGGGGCTGGGGCCAATGAACACTGAAGCTTTCTTT.

This clonotype was observed a few times. V and J are TRBV7-2 and TRBJ2-6, with no clear D. V was cut by 2 bases and J by 2 bases, with 10 bases left in between. Per germline, CDR1 SGHTA and CDR2 FQGNSA. This CDR3 is built from 16 residues. As DNA, the CDR3 is TGTGCCAGCAGCTTAATTCGGTCGACTGGGGCCAACGTCCTGACTTTC. Translation: CASSLIRSTGANVLTF.

Comments on this clonotype: A much larger clone is a single base away; this may be a read error. The chain has TRBV29-1 and TRBJ2-1, with a weak D call TRBD2 (6 bases). The length of the CDR3 is 15 residues. Deletions cut 1 base from V and 7 bases from J, with 17 bases between. The germline gives CDR1 SQVTM, CDR2 ANQGSEA. CDR3 protein: CSVEGIAYGGNEQFF. In DNA, the CDR3 is TGCAGCGTTGAAGGGATAGCCTATGGAGGGAATGAGCAGTTCTTC.

This clonotype has ten or more counts. The rearrangement uses TRBV6-2 or TRBV6-3 and TRBJ1-4; TRBD1 is a possible D gene (5 bases). This CDR3 contains 15 residues. V was pared by 0 bases and J by 0 bases, with 5 bases between. CDR1 is MNHEY and CDR2 is SVGEGT in the germline V gene. The CDR3 loop is CASSYSGATNEKLFF. Written as DNA, the CDR3 is TGTGCCAGCAGTTACTCGGGGGCAACTAATGAAAAACTGTTTTTT.

This clonotype has a handful of counts. The chain combines TRBV20-1 with TRBJ2-2; either TRBD1 or TRBD2 may supply D (6 bases each). CDR3 length: 17 amino acids. The ends were cut back, 0 bases at V and 5 bases at J, with 19 bases in the middle. The V gene's germline CDR1 is DFQATT and CDR2 SNEGSKA (reference sequence). CDR3 bases: TGCAGTGCTAGAGACCTCCTTCGGGGGCCGGAGACCGGGGAGCTGTTTTTT. It translates to CSARDLLRGPETGELFF.

V is TRBV3-1 and J is TRBJ2-3; TRBD2 agrees at 10 bases. V was clipped by 0 bases and J by 6 bases; unmatched bases: 12. Germline V gene data show CDR1 as LGHDT and CDR2 as YNNKEL (reference sequence). This CDR3 has 18 amino acids. Here the CDR3 DNA reads TGTGCCAGCAGCCAAGATATAACTAGCGGGGTCCTAGGTGATACGCAGTATTTT. Translation gives CASSQDITSGVLGDTQYF.

This clonotype was seen repeatedly, ten times or more. The V and J genes are TRBV6-4 and TRBJ2-3; a weak D match, TRBD2 (5 bases). Looked up from germline, CDR1 is MRHNA and CDR2 is SNTAGT. Trimming took 0 bases from V and 1 from J, leaving 5 bases between them. CDR3 length equals 14 residues. The DNA for the CDR3 is TGTGCCAGCAGTGACTCCGGGGGCACAGATACGCAGTATTTT. Its protein is CASSDSGGTDTQYF.

This clonotype was counted a few times. The chain has TRBV6-6 and TRBJ2-5; 11 bases are a match to TRBD2. The germline gives CDR1 MNHNY, CDR2 SVGAGI (reference sequence). The V segment lost 2 bases and the J segment 5 bases; nucleotides outside the gene matches: 13. The CDR3 is 18 residues long. Written as DNA, the CDR3 is TGTGCCAGCAGTTACGGCCCGCCCTTAGCGGGGGGGGGTGAGACCCAGTACTTC. This gives the protein CASSYGPPLAGGGETQYF.

This clonotype was seen repeatedly, ten times or more. This chain joins TRBV27 and TRBJ2-3; D possibly corresponds to TRBD1 (6 bases). The CDR3 length is 16 residues. The germline V gene has CDR1 MNHEY and CDR2 SMNVEV (reference sequence). V lost 3 bases and J lost 3, with 16 bases in between. CDR3 sequence (DNA): TGTGCCAGCAGTTTTTTTGGGGTACAGGGAACAGATACGCAGTATTTT. This sequence encodes CASSFFGVQGTDTQYF.

This rearrangement joins TRBV10-2 to TRBJ2-2; TRBD2 agrees at 8 bases. J lost 1 base, V lost 2 bases, and 3 bases had no gene match. The CDR3 consists of 16 residues. Germline V gene sequence: CDR1 WSHSY, CDR2 SAAADI. For the CDR3, the DNA is TGCGCCAGCAGTGAGGCACTAGCGGTGAACACCGGGGAGCTGTTTTTT. This codes for CASSEALAVNTGELFF.

This clonotype has more than one count but fewer than ten. This chain uses TRBV20-1 with TRBJ2-4; 7 bases align to TRBD1. CDR1 and CDR2 (germline): DFQATT, SNEGSKA (reference sequence). The CDR3 has 13 amino acids. V shed 3 bases and J 7 bases; nucleotides not matched to a gene: 6. In DNA form, the CDR3 reads TGCAGTGCTAGCCGACAGGGTTTGAACATTCAGTACTTC. Translation: CSASRQGLNIQYF.

This clonotype was seen a handful of times. The CDR3 sequence: CSVILETETQYF. The DNA of the CDR3 is TGCAGCGTGATACTGGAGACGGAGACCCAGTACTTC. The chain carries TRBV29-1 and TRBJ2-5; D gene unclear. Germline V CDR1 and CDR2: SQVTM, ANQGSEA. CDR3 length: 12 residues. Trimming left V 6 bases short and J 5 bases short, with 13 bases between.

This chain joins TRBV6-2 or TRBV6-3 and TRBJ1-1, with TRBD1 matching over 8 bases. V gave up 0 bases and J gave up 5 bases; unmatched junction bases: 2. The germline gives CDR1 MNHEY, CDR2 SVGEGT. CDR3 size: 14 residues. The CDR3 sequence: CASSYSTGVTEAFF. DNA for the CDR3: TGTGCCAGCAGTTACTCGACAGGGGTTACTGAAGCTTTCTTT.

Note on this clonotype: At one end the junction does not follow the germline gene, possibly because of a read error. The chain links TRBV7-7 to TRBJ2-3; D gene ambiguous. Germline CDR1 SSHAT, CDR2 FNYEAQ (reference sequence). This CDR3 region has 13 residues. CDR3 region: CASSLGRTDTQYF. CDR3 DNA sequence: TGTGCTAGCAGCCTCGGCCGCACAGATACGCAGTATTTT. Based on the CDR3 plus reference TRBV7-7 and TRBJ2-3, the full variable domain is GAGVSQSPRYKVTKRGQDVTLRCDPISSHATLYWYQQALGQGPEFLTYFNYEAQPDKSGLPSDRFSAERPEGSISTLTIQRTEQRDSAMYRCASSLGRTDTQYFGPGTRLTVL.

This clonotype has ten or more counts. The CDR3 reads CASSVSAGDYNEQFF. The CDR3 DNA follows: TGTGCCAGCAGTGTTTCAGCGGGGGATTACAATGAGCAGTTCTTC. The chain joins TRBV6-4 to TRBJ2-1, with TRBD2 matching over 8 bases. Germline V CDR1 and CDR2: MRHNA, SNTAGT. The CDR3 has 15 amino acids. V lost 4 bases and J lost 4; bases outside the gene matches: 6.